The sequence of this T cell receptor beta chain was determined in a study of cytomegalovirus exposure and HLA in healthy donors. The PCR had 60 Vbeta and 13 Jbeta primers. Only in-frame clones appear in the TCRdb table, and some are missing; sequencing was by immunoSEQ multiplex PCR. Listed are 150,000 to 200,000 clones; 6.5% falls within the top ten. Notes on this clone: Its antigen is unidentified.

The ends were cut back, 5 bases at V and 2 bases at J, with 19 bases in the middle. CDR3 size: 16 residues. From germline, CDR1 is SEHNR and CDR2 FQNEAQ (reference sequence). Study-level findings and limits: Three CMV-associated chains were confirmed in vitro to be specific for CMV antigens.

This clonotype originated in a man younger than 40 in good health and CMV-seronegative. V usage is TRBV7-9 and J usage is TRBJ2-7, with a tentative D call TRBD2 (7 bases). Sequencing was carried out using PBMCs. CDR3 in DNA: TGTGCCAGCAGCCCCTTCGGGCGGGGGCCACCCTACGAGCAGTACTTC. Residues: CASSPFGRGPPYEQYF.